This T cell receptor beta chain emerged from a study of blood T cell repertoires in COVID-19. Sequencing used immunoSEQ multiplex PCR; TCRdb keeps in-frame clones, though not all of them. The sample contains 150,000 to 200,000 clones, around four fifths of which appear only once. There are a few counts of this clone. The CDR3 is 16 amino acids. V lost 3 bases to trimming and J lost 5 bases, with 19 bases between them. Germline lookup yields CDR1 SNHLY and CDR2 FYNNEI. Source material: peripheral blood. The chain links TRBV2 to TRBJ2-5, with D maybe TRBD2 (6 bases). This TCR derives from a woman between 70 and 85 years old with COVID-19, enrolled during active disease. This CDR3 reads CASSDEETAGTETQYF. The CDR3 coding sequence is TGTGCCAGCAGTGATGAGGAGACAGCGGGCACGGAGACCCAGTACTTC.